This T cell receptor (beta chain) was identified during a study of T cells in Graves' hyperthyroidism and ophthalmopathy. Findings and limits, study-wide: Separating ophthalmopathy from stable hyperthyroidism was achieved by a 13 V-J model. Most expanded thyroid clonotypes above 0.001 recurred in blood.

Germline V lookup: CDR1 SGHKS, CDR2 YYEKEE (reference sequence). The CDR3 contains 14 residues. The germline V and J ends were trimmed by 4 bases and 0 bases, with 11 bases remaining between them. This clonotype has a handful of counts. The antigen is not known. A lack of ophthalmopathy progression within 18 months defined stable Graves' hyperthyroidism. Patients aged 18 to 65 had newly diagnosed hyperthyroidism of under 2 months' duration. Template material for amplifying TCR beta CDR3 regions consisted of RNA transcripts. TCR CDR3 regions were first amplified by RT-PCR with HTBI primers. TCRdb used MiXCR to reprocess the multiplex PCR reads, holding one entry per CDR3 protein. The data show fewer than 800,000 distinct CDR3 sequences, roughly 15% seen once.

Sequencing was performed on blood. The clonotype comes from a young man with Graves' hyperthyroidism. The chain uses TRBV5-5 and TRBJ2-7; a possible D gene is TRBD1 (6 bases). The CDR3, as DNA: TGTGCCAGCAGCGGGGACACGAGCTCCTACGAGCAGTACTTC. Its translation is CASSGDTSSYEQYF.